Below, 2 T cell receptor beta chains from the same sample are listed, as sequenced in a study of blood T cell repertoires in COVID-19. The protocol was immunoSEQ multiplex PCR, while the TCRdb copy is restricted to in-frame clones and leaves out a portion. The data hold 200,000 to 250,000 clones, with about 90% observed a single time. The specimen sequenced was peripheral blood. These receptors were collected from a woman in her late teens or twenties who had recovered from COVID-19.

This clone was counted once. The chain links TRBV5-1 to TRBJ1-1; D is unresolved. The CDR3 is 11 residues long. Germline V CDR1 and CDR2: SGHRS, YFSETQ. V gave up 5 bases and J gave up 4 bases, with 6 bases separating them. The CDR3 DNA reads TGCGCCAGCAGTTCGAGCACTGAAGCTTTCTTT. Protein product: CASSSSTEAFF.

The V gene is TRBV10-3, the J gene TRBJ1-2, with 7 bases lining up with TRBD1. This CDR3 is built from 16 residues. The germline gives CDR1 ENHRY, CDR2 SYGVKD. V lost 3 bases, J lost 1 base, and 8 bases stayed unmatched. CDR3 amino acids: CAISEETRGVNYGYTF. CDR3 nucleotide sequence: TGTGCCATCAGTGAAGAGACCAGGGGGGTTAACTATGGCTACACCTTC.